The clone carrying this T cell receptor (beta chain) was observed a few times. Deletions cut 0 bases from V and 6 bases from J, with 9 bases between. Germline CDR1 reads SGHRS; CDR2 reads YFSETQ. The CDR3 is 13 residues long. This entry comes from a study of beta chain features in type 1 diabetes. The isolated RNA, all of it, was reverse transcribed, so expressed TCRB transcripts were what got sequenced. Produced via immunoSEQ multiplex PCR; TCRdb's table is partial and in-frame only. The table shows hundreds of thousands of clones, with 15% to 18% occurring only once. The chain links TRBV5-1 to TRBJ1-2; D perhaps matches TRBD1 (5 bases). Sequencing input: naive CD4+ T cells from blood. This sequence originates from a man between 18 and 35 years old in good health. The CDR3 nucleotides are TGCGCCAGCAGCTTGGCCCCGGGGGATGGCTACACCTTC. Translated, it gives CASSLAPGDGYTF.